These 10 T cell receptor beta chains were all obtained from the same sample, sequenced in a study of blood T cell repertoires in COVID-19. Produced via immunoSEQ multiplex PCR; TCRdb's table is partial and in-frame only. There are over 100,000 clones in the sample; more than 80% occur only once, and less than 11% lies in the top ten. The specimen was peripheral blood. The source of these receptors is a human donor in a cohort sampled during active COVID-19.

The rearrangement uses TRBV11-3 and TRBJ1-1, with D unresolved. The V end was cut by 1 base, the J end by 0 bases, with 6 bases between. Per the germline V gene, CDR1 is SGHNT and CDR2 is YENEEA. CDR3 length: 14 residues. The CDR3 sequence: CASSLVQMNTEAFF. CDR3 DNA sequence: TGTGCCAGCAGCTTAGTCCAGATGAACACTGAAGCTTTCTTT.

There are a few counts of this clone. V usage is TRBV19 and J usage is TRBJ2-2, with no clear D. V was shortened by 7 bases and J by 2 bases, with 11 bases between the two germline ends. The germline gives CDR1 LNHDA, CDR2 SQIVND (reference sequence). The CDR3 runs to 14 residues. CDR3: CASNGAFNTGELFF. The CDR3 DNA reads TGTGCCAGTAATGGAGCTTTTAACACCGGGGAGCTGTTTTTT. Based on the CDR3 plus reference TRBV19 and TRBJ2-2, the full variable domain is DGGITQSPKYLFRKEGQNVTLSCEQNLNHDAMYWYRQDPGQGLRLIYYSQIVNDFQKGDIAEGYSVSREKKESFPLTVTSAQKNPTAFYLCASNGAFNTGELFFGEGSRLTVL.

This clone was recorded only once. Other nucleotide sequences from this sample produce the same CDR3. V and J are TRBV6-5 and TRBJ1-2, with 9 positions matching TRBD1. The CDR3 spans 13 residues. The J segment lost 4 bases and the V segment lost 4 bases, leaving 1 base of the junction unmatched. Germline V gives CDR1 MNHEY, CDR2 SVGAGI. The CDR3 loop reads CASSSGQGYGYTF. The CDR3 coding sequence is TGTGCCAGCAGTTCGGGACAGGGCTATGGCTACACCTTC.

The count of this clone is one. The chain is built from TRBV27 and TRBJ2-2, with TRBD2 identical over 10 bases. Trimming took 4 bases from V and 5 from J; bases not matched to a gene: 7. The germline V gene has CDR1 MNHEY and CDR2 SMNVEV (reference sequence). This CDR3 is 16 amino acids long. The DNA for the CDR3 is TGTGCCAGCAGTTCCCGGGGACTAGCGAGTACCGGGGAGCTGTTTTTT. This gives the protein CASSSRGLASTGELFF.

The chain joins TRBV19 to TRBJ2-7; TRBD1 is a possible D gene (6 bases). This CDR3 is 16 amino acids long. From germline, CDR1 is LNHDA and CDR2 SQIVND (reference sequence). V lost 3 bases and J lost 2, with 17 bases in between. The CDR3 bases are TGTGCCAGTAGTATTTCTAACCGGGACACCCCCTACGAGCAGTACTTC. Translated, it gives CASSISNRDTPYEQYF.

The chain has TRBV5-4 and TRBJ2-2; TRBD2 matches 7 bases. The J segment lost 0 bases and the V segment lost 4 bases, leaving 3 bases of the junction unmatched. CDR1 and CDR2 (germline): SGHNT, YYREEE (reference sequence). The CDR3 length is 15 residues. CDR3 bases: TGTGCCAGCAGCGTTGGACTAGCGAACACCGGGGAGCTGTTTTTT. Amino acids: CASSVGLANTGELFF.

The chain recombines TRBV18 with TRBJ1-6; 10 nucleotides align to TRBD1. CDR1 and CDR2 (germline): KGHSH, LQKENI. Unmatched junction bases numbered 10, after V lost 4 bases and J lost 7 bases. The CDR3 has 17 residues. The CDR3 reads CASSRRDRGTTNSPLHF. In nucleotides, the CDR3 is TGTGCCAGCTCACGCCGGGACAGGGGAACGACCAATTCACCCCTCCACTTT.

This clone was detected a few times. This sequence joins TRBV28 and TRBJ1-3; weak D call: TRBD1 (5 bases). From germline, CDR1 is MDHEN and CDR2 SYDVKM. CDR3 size: 14 residues. The V end lost 6 bases, the J end lost 0 bases, and 9 bases lay between the germline ends. The CDR3 coding sequence is TGTGCCAGCAGCCTTAGGGGCTCTGGAAACACCATATATTTT. It specifies CASSLRGSGNTIYF.

The chain recombines TRBV7-9 with TRBJ1-2, with D tentatively TRBD1 (5 bases). V shed 1 base and J shed 4 bases, with 10 bases lying between them. The CDR3 is 14 amino acids. Germline lookup yields CDR1 SEHNR and CDR2 FQNEAQ (reference sequence). The CDR3 is CASSLDGRAYGYTF. The CDR3 DNA reads as TGTGCCAGCAGCTTAGATGGCAGGGCCTATGGCTACACCTTC.

V is TRBV19 and J is TRBJ1-1; TRBD1 is a possible D gene (5 bases). Germline V CDR1 and CDR2: LNHDA, SQIVND (reference sequence). Trimming cost V 2 bases and J 0 bases, with 19 bases left between them. The CDR3 consists of 18 residues. CDR3 DNA: TGTGCCAGTAGTATAATCGGGGGGAGCGGCCCCGTGAACACTGAAGCTTTCTTT. It translates to CASSIIGGSGPVNTEAFF.